This T cell receptor beta chain stems from a study of T cell responses to AZD1222 COVID-19 vaccine (dated by TCRdb to the early 2020s). Study-level background: Because spike-specific TCR depth and breadth did not differ between the two schedules, AZD1222 recipients who got a second dose at roughly 4 weeks were pooled with those who got a second dose at roughly 12 weeks. A total of 233 trial participants underwent TCR sequencing, of whom some 210 received two doses of AZD1222 and about 25 received two doses of the MenACWY control vaccine. Trial participants were enrolled by age into 18-55, 56-69 and 70-plus year subgroups, with around 150, 28 and 57 TCR-sequenced participants respectively. Overall study results and their limits: Only 5 to 7 AZD1222 recipients were SARS-CoV-2 seropositive at baseline, limiting conclusions about previously exposed vaccinees. The vaccine-associated CD4 TCRs covered the entire spike protein, and the dominant responses fell in regions 160-218 and 743-854. The 56-69-year group was small, and its depth increase did not reach significance, likely because of low power. Reportedly, close to half of the unique spike-specific TCRs recognized epitopes lying outside the regions that are mutated in the B.1.351 and B.1.1.7 variants. Participants were mostly white British, with more females than males. The authors suggested clonal diversity may have been underestimated. Because no day 14 peak-response samples were available, the repertoires could be characterized only after the peak T cell response. A significant rise in spike-specific TCR breadth and depth was observed after two AZD1222 doses relative to day 0 and relative to MenACWY recipients.

Turning to this clone: Its specific antigen is unknown. Sequence at one end of the junction differs from germline and may be a read error.

The CDR3 regions of human TCRbeta chains were analyzed by immunosequencing. As for the authors' bioinformatics: Repertoire TCRs were checked for matches against a reference library of SARS-CoV-2-specific TCRs that had been generated using the MIRA antigen-specificity platform. Breadth was defined as the fraction of unique TCRs that were SARS-CoV-2-associated, and depth was defined as the fraction of total T cells that were SARS-CoV-2-associated. Each spike-specific TCR was assigned to its reactive spike region and to a CD4 or CD8 class using the MIRA data. Log10-transformed breadth and depth values were compared by one-way ANOVA with Sidak's multiple comparisons tests. The immuneACCESS repertoire file appears here via TCRdb, limited to in-frame rearrangements. These files lack a portion of the clones; in checked studies, under half of the deficit traces to unresolved V genes, and the cause of the others is not known. That table furnishes V, J and clone size, whereas the DNA furnished D and trimming. The table for this sample lists some 75,000 clones; roughly 84% of them were counted only once. Approximately 11% of the sample lies in the top ten.

The meaning of the sample's time point label: baseline before first vaccination. The vaccinee samples were drawn from two UK trials, COV001 and COV002, one of which was a single-blind randomized controlled phase 2/3 trial testing AZD1222 (ChAdOx1 nCoV-19) in healthy adults. Trial participant PBMC samples were collected at day 0 and day 28 after the second dose for TCRbeta chain sequencing. CDR1 and CDR2 are read off the germline V gene as SGHAT and FQNNGV. The CDR3 starts with the cysteine, ends with the phenylalanine, and has 14 residues. Only the CDR3 DNA is retained, 42 bases long and in frame from the first base.

The V and J segments used are TRBV11-2 and TRBJ2-1, with no reliable assignment of the D segment. The receptor comes from an adult in good health. Sequences were derived from peripheral blood, sampled on day 0 of AZD1222 vaccination. The DNA sequence is given as TGTGCCAGCAGCTTATACTGGCCTTACAGTGAGCAGTTCTTC. The translation is CASSLYWPYSEQFF.